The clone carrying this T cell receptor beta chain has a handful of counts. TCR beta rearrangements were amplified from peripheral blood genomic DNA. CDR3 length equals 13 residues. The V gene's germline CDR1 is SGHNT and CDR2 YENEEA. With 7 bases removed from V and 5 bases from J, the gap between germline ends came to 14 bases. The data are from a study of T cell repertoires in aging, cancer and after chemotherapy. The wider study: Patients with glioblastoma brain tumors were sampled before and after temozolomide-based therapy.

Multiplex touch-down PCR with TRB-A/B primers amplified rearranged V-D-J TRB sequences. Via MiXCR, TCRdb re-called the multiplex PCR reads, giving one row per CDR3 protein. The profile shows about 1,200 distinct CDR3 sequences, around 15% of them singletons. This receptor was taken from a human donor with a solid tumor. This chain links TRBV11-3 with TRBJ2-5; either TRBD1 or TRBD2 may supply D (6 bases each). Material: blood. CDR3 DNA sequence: TGTGCCAGCATGGGGGGCTTGGAGGAGACCCAGTACTTC. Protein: CASMGGLEETQYF.